The present TCR beta chain was sequenced within a study of blood T cells in healthy people across ages. It was with a sample-barcoded 5' primer and a J-beta primer mix that a second PCR of about 6 to 12 cycles was run. TCRdb called the 5' RACE reads again in MiXCR, with one record for every CDR3 protein. This repertoire shows roughly 1,500,000 distinct CDR3 sequences, about 32% found once; its top ten account for around 11%. There are 18 residues in the CDR3. Per the germline V gene, CDR1 is MGHRA and CDR2 is YSYEKL. Details on this clonotype: The antigen is not known. Germline and junction disagree at one end, which may indicate a read error.

General study points: Age brought a roughly linear fall in TCR beta diversity measured per million T cells. Nothing was known about donor CMV status, and this possibly confounded expanded clonotype changes. Unsorted PBMCs blocked a conclusive comparison of naive and antigen-experienced cells. A strong correlation was seen between TCR beta diversity and naive T cell percentage.

This chain connects TRBV4-1 to TRBJ2-2; 11 bases are a match to TRBD2. The sample comprised blood. The source of this sequence is a woman aged 30 to 39 in good health. CDR3 loop: CASSQDSSGGALTGELFF. In DNA, the CDR3 is TGCGCCAGCAGCCAAGATAGTAGCGGGGGGGCATTAACCGGGGAGTTGTTTTTT.